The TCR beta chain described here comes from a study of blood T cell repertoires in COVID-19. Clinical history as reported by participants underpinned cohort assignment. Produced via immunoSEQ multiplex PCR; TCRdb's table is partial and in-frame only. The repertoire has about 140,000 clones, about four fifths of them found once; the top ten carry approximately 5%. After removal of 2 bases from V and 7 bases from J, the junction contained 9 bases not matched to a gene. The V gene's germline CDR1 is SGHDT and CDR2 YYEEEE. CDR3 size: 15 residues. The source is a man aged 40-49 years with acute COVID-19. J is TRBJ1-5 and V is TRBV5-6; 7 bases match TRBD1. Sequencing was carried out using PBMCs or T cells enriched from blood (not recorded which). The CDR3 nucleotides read TGTGCCAGCAGCTTTGGTATCCAGGGGGGACAGCCCCAGCATTTT. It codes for CASSFGIQGGQPQHF.